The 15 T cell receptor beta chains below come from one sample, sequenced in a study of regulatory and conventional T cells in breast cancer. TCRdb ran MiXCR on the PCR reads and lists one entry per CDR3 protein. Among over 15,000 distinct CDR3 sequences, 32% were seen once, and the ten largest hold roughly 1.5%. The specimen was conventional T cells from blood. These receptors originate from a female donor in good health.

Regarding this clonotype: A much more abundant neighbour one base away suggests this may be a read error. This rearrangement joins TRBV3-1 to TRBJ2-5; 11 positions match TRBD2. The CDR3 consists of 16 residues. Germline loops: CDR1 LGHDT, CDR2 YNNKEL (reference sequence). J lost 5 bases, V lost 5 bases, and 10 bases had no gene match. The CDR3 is CASSSAGASGRETQYF. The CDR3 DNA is TGTGCCAGCAGCTCGGCCGGGGCTAGCGGGAGGGAGACCCAGTACTTC.

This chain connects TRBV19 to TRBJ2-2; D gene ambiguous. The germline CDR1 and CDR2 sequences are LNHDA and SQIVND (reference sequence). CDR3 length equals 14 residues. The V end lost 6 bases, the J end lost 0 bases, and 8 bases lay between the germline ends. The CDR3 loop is CASRSAANTGELFF. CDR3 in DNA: TGTGCCAGTAGGTCGGCAGCGAACACCGGGGAGCTGTTTTTT.

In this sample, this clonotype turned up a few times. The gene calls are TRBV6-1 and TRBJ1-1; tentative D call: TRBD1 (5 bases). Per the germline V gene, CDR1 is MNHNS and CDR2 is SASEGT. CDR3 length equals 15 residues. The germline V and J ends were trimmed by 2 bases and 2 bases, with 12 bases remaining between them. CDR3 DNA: TGTGCCAGCAGTGAAACTGGGGGACTTAACACTGAAGCTTTCTTT. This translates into CASSETGGLNTEAFF.

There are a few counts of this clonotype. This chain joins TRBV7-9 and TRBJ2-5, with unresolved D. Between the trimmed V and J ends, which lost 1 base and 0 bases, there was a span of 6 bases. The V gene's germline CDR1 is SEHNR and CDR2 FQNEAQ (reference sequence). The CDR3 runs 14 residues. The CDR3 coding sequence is TGTGCCAGCAGCTTAGGCGGCTACCAAGAGACCCAGTACTTC. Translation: CASSLGGYQETQYF.

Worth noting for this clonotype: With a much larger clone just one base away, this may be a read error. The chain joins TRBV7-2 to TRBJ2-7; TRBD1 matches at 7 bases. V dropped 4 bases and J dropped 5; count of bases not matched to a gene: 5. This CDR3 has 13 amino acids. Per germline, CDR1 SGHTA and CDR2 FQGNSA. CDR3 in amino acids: CASSWDRYNEQYF. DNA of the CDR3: TGTGCCAGCAGCTGGGACAGATACAACGAGCAGTACTTC.

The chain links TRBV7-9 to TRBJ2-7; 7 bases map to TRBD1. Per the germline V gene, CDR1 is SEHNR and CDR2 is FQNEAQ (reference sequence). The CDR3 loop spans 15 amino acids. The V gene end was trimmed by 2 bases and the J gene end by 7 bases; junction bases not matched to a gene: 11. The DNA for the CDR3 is TGTGCCAGCAGCTTAATTTCAGGGGGTGAATTGGAGCAGTACTTC. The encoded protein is CASSLISGGELEQYF.

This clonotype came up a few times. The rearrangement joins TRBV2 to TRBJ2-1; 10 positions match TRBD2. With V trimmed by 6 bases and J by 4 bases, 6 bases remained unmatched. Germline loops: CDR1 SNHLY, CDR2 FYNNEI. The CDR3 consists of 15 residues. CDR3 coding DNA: TGTGCCAGCAGAGTAGCGGGGGGTCCTTACAATGAGCAGTTCTTC. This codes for CASRVAGGPYNEQFF.

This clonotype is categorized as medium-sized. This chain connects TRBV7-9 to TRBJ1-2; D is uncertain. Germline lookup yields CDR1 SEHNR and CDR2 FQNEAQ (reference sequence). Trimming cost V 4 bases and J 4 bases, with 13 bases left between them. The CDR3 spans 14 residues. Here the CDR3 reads CASSSSDGIYGYTF. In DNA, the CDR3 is TGTGCCAGCAGCTCTAGCGACGGCATCTATGGCTACACCTTC.

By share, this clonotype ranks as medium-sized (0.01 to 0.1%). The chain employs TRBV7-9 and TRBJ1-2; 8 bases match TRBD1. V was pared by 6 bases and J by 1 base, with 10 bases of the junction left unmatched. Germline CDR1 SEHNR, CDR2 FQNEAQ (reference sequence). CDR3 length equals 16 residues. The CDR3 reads CASSPGQGGINYGYTF. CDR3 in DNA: TGTGCCAGCAGTCCTGGACAGGGTGGGATTAACTATGGCTACACCTTC.

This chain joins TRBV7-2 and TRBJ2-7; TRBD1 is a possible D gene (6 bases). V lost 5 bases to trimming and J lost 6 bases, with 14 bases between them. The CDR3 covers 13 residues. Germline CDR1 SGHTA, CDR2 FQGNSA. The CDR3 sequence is CASSRVVGGEQYF. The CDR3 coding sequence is TGTGCCAGCAGCAGAGTAGTAGGGGGCGAGCAGTACTTC.

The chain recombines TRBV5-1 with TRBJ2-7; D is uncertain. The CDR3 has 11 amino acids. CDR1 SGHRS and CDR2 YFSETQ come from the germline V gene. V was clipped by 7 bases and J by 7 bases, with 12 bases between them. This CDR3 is CASGDQTEQYF. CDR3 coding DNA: TGCGCCAGCGGAGACCAAACTGAGCAGTACTTC.

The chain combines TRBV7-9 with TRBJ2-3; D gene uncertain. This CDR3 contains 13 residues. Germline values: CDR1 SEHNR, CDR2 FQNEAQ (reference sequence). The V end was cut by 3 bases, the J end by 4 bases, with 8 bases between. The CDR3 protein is CASSLERSDTQYF. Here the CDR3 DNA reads TGTGCCAGCAGCTTGGAGCGTTCAGATACGCAGTATTTT. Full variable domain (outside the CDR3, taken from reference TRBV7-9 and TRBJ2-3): DTGVSQNPRHKITKRGQNVTFRCDPISEHNRLYWYRQTLGQGPEFLTYFQNEAQLEKSRLLSDRFSAERPKGSFSTLEIQRTEQGDSAMYLCASSLERSDTQYFGPGTRLTVL.

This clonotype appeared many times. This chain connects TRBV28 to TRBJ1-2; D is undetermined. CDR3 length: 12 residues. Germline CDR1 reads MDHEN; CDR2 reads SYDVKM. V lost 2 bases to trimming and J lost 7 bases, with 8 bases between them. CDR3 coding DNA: TGTGCCAGCAGTTTACTTTCAAGTGGCTACACCTTC. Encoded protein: CASSLLSSGYTF.

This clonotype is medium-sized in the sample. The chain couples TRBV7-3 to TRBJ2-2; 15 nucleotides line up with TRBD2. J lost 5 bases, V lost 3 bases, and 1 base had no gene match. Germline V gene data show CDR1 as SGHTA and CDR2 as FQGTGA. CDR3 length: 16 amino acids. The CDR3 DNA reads TGTGCCAGCAGCTTGGGACTAGCGGGGGGAACCGGGGAGCTGTTTTTT. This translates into CASSLGLAGGTGELFF.

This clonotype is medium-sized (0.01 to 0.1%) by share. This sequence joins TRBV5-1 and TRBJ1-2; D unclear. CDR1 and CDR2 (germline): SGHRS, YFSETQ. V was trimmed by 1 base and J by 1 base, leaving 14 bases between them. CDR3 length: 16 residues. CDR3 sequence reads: CASSLTTGRINYGYTF. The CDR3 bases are TGCGCCAGCAGCTTGACTACTGGCCGAATTAACTATGGCTACACCTTC.